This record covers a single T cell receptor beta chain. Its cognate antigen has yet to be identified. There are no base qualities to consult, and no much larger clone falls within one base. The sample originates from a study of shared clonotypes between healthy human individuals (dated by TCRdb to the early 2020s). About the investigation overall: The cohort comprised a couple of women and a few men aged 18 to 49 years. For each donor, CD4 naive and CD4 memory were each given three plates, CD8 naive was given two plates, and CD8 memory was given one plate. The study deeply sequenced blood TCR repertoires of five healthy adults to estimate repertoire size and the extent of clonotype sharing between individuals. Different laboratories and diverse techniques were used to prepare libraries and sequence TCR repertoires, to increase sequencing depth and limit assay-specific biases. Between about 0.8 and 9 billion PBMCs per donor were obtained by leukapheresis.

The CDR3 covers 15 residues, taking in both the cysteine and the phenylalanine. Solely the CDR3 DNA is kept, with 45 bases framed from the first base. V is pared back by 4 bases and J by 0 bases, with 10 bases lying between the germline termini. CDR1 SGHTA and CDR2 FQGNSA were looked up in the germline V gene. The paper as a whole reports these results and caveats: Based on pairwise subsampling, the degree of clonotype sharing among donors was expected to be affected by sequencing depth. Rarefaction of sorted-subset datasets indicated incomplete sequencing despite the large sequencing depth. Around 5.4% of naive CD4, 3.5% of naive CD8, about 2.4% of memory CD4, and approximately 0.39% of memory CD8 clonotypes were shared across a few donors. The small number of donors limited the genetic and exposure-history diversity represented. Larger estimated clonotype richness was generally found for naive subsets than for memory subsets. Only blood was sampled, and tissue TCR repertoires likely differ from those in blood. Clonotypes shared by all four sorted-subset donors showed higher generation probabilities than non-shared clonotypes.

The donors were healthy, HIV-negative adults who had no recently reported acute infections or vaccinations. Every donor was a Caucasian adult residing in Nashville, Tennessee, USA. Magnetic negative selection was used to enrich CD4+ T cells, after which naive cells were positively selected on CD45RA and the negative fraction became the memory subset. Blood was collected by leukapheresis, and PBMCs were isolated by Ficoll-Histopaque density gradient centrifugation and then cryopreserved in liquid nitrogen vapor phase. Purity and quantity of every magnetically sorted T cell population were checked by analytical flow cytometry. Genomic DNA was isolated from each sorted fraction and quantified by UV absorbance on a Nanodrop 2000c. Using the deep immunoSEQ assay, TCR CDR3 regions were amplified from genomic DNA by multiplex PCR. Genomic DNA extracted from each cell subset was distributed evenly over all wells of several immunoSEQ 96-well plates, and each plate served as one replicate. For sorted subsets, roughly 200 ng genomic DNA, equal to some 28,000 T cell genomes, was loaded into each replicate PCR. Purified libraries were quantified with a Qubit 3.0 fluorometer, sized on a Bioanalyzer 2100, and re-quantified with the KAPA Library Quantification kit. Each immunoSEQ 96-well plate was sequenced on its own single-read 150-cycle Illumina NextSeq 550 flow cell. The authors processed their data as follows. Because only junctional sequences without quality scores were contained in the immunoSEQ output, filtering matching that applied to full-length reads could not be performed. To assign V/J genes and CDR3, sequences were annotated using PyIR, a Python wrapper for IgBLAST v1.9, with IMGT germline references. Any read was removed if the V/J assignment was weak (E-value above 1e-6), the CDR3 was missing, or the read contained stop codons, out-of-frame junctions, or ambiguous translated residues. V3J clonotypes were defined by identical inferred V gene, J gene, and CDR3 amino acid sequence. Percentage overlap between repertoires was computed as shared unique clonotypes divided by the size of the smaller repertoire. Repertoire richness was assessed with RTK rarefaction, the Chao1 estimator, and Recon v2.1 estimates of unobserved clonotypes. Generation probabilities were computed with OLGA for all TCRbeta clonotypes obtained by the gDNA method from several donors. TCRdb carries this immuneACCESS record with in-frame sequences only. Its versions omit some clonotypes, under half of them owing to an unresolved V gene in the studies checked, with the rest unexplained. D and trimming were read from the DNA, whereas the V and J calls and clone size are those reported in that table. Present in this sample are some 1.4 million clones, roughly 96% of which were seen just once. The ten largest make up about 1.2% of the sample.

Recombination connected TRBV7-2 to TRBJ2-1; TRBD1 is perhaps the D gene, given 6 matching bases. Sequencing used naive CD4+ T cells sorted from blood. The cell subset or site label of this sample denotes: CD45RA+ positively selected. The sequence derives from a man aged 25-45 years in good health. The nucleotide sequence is TGTGCCAGCAGCTCAGGGGAGACCTCCTACAATGAGCAGTTCTTC. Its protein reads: CASSSGETSYNEQFF. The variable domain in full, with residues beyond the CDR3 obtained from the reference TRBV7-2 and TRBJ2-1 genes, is GAGVSQSPSNKVTEKGKDVELRCDPISGHTALYWYRQSLGQGLEFLIYFQGNSAPDKSGLPSDRFSAERTGGSVSTLTIQRTQQEDSAVYLCASSSGETSYNEQFFGPGTRLTVL.